The text below deals with one T cell receptor beta chain. What it recognizes is unknown. The CDR3 is 15 amino acids. Between the trimmed V and J ends, which lost 7 bases and 1 base, there was a span of 16 bases. Germline CDR1 MNHEY, CDR2 SVGAGI. This sample was included in a study of Ad26.COV2.S vaccination and SARS-CoV-2 variants. General study findings and limits: Vaccine and placebo recipients had similar non-spike TCR breadth.

Treatment noted: 15 to 20 received Ad26.COV2.S at low or high dose, single or two shots; 5 received placebo; per-sample allocation not given. Day 63 following the first vaccine or placebo injection was when the samples were taken. Only in-frame clones appear in the TCRdb table, and some are missing; sequencing was by immunoSEQ multiplex PCR. In the table there are 380,000 or so clones, roughly four fifths of which are singletons. Sample: peripheral blood, taken in a trial of Ad26.COV2.S vaccine versus placebo. This chain links TRBV6-5 with TRBJ1-1, with D possibly TRBD1 on 6 matching bases. The TCR comes from a person between 18 and 65 years old who received the Ad26.COV2.S COVID-19 vaccine or a placebo. Here the CDR3 reads CASIKGGGANTEAFF. CDR3 nucleotide sequence: TGTGCCAGCATCAAGGGAGGGGGTGCGAACACTGAAGCTTTCTTT.